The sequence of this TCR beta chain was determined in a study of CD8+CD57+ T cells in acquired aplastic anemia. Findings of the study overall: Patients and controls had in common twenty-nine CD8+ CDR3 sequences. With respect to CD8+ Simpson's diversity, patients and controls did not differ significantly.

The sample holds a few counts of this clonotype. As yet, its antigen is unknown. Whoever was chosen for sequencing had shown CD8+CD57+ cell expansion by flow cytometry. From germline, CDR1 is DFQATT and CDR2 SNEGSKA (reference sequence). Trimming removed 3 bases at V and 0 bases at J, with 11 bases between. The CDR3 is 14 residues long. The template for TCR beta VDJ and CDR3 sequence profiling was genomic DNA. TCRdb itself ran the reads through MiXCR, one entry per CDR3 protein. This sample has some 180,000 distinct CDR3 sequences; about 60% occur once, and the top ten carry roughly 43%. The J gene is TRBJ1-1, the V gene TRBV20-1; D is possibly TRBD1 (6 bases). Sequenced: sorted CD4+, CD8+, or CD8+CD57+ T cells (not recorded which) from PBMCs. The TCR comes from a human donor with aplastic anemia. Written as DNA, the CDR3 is TGCAGTGCTAGGAGGACAGACATGAACACTGAAGCTTTCTTT. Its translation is CSARRTDMNTEAFF.